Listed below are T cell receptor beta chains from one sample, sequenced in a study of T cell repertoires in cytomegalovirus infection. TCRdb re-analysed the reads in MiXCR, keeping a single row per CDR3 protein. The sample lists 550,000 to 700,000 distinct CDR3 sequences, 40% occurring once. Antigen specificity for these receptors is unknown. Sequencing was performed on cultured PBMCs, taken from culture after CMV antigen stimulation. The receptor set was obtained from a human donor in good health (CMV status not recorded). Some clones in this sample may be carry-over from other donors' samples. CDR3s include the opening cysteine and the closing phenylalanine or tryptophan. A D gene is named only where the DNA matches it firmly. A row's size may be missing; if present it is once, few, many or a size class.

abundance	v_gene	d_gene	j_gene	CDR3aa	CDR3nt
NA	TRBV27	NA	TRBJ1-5	CASSGRKVQGYQPQHF	TGTGCCAGCAGCGGACGCAAGGTACAGGGCTATCAGCCCCAGCATTTT
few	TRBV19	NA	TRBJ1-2	CASSMGGPSGLGYTF	TGTGCCAGTAGTATGGGGGGGCCATCGGGGCTTGGCTACACCTTC
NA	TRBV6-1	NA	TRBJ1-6	CASSELGGYNSPLHF	TGTGCCAGCAGTGAATTAGGCGGCTATAATTCACCCCTCCACTTT
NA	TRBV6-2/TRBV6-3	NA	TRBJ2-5	CASRGPDQETQYF	TGTGCCAGCAGGGGACCAGACCAAGAGACCCAGTACTTC
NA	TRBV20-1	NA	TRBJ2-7	CSARGRGSYEQYF	TGCAGTGCTAGGGGCCGGGGGTCCTACGAGCAGTACTTC
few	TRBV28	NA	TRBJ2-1	CASSSMAATLYNEQFF	TGTGCCAGCAGTTCGATGGCGGCTACCTTATACAATGAGCAGTTCTTC
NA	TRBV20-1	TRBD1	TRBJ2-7	CSAARTGRSYEQYF	TGCAGTGCAGCCCGGACAGGCCGATCCTACGAGCAGTACTTC
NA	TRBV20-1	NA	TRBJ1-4	CSAPRGPQATNEKLFF	TGCAGTGCCCCGCGGGGGCCCCAAGCAACTAATGAAAAACTGTTTTTT
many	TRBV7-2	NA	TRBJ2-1	CASSLRVGGNEQFF	TGTGCCAGCAGCTTACGTGTCGGAGGGAATGAGCAGTTCTTC
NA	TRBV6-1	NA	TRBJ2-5	CASTARGAQIFRETQYF	TGTGCCAGCACCGCGAGGGGGGCGCAGATTTTTAGGGAGACCCAGTACTTC
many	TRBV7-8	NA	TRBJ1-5	CASSLGGVQPQHF	TGTGCCAGCAGCTTAGGGGGTGTTCAGCCCCAGCATTTT
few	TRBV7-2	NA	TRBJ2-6	CASSLYGTNVLTF	TGTGCCAGCAGCTTATACGGGACCAACGTCCTGACTTTC
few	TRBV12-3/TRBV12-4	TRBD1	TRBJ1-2	CASSPQGGVGYTF	TGTGCCAGCAGTCCCCAGGGGGGGGTGGGCTACACCTTC
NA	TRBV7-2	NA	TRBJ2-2	CASSPKGTSAGELFF	TGTGCCAGCAGCCCCAAAGGGACATCGGCCGGGGAGCTGTTTTTT
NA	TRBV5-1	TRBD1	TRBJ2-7	CASRSDRAWKNEQYF	TGCGCCAGCAGATCGGACAGGGCGTGGAAAAACGAGCAGTACTTC
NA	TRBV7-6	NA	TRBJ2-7	CASSLATTAVAVYEQYF	TGTGCCAGCAGCTTAGCGACCACCGCCGTCGCTGTCTACGAGCAGTACTTC
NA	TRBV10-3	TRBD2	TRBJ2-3	CAIRTSGPLEDTQYF	TGTGCCATCAGGACTAGCGGTCCGCTGGAGGATACGCAGTATTTT
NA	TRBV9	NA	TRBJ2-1	CASSIERHEQFF	TGTGCCAGCAGCATCGAGAGACATGAGCAGTTCTTC
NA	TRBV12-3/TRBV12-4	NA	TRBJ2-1	CASSLRSRNEQFF	TGTGCCAGCAGTTTAAGGAGTCGCAATGAGCAGTTCTTC
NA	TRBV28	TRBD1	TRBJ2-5	CASSFMRGPGETQYF	TGTGCCAGCAGTTTTATGAGGGGGCCTGGGGAGACCCAGTACTTC
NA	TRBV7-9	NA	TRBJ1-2	CASSLEGGADGYTF	TGTGCCAGCAGCTTAGAAGGGGGGGCGGATGGCTACACCTTC
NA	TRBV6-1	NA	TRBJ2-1	CASSVLLPSSYNEQFF	TGTGCCAGCAGTGTTCTCCTCCCGAGCTCCTACAATGAGCAGTTCTTC
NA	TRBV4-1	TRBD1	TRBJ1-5	CASSQDLILPGQARVGAPQHF	TGCGCCAGCAGCCAAGATCTTATTTTACCCGGACAGGCCCGGGTCGGGGCGCCCCAGCATTTT
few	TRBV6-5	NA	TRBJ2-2	CASRWGLSTTGELFF	TGTGCCAGCAGATGGGGACTTAGCACCACCGGGGAGCTGTTTTTT
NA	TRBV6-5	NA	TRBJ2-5	CASRGTQETQYF	TGTGCCAGCAGGGGTACCCAAGAGACCCAGTACTTC
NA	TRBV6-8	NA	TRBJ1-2	CASSYSRQGTYGYTF	TGTGCCAGCAGTTACTCGCGGCAGGGGACCTATGGCTACACCTTC
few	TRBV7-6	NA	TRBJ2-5	CASSSDWGETQYF	TGTGCCAGCAGCTCAGACTGGGGAGAGACCCAGTACTTC
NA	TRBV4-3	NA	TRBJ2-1	CASSQEISQNEQFF	TGCGCCAGCAGCCAAGAGATCTCTCAAAATGAGCAGTTCTTC
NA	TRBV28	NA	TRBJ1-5	CASSPEGRFNQPQHF	TGTGCCAGCAGCCCCGAGGGCAGGTTCAATCAGCCCCAGCATTTT
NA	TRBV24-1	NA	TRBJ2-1	CATSDWDVNEQFF	TGTGCCACCAGTGATTGGGATGTCAATGAGCAGTTCTTC
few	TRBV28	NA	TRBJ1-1	CASKTYNTEAFF	TGTGCCAGCAAAACATACAACACTGAAGCTTTCTTT
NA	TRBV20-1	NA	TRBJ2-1	CSAISGVNEQFF	TGCAGTGCTATCTCAGGAGTTAATGAGCAGTTCTTC
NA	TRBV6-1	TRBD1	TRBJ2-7	CASATPGTGAYEQYF	TGTGCCAGCGCTACCCCCGGGACAGGGGCCTACGAGCAGTACTTC
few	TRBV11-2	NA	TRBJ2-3	CATGGQLVADTQYF	TGTGCCACGGGGGGACAGCTAGTTGCAGATACGCAGTATTTT
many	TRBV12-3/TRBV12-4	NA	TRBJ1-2	CASSLSEDYGYTF	TGTGCCAGCAGTTTGTCAGAGGACTATGGCTACACCTTC
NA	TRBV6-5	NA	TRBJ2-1	CASRIGAGEQFF	TGTGCCAGCAGGATCGGGGCGGGTGAGCAGTTCTTC
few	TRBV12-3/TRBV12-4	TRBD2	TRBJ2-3	CAGSGGALDTDTQYF	TGTGCCGGTAGCGGGGGGGCCTTGGACACAGATACGCAGTATTTT
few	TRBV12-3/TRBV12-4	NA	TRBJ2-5	CASSPWEGAQETQYF	TGTGCCAGCAGCCCTTGGGAGGGGGCCCAAGAGACCCAGTACTTC
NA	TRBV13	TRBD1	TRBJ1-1	CASSLYPDRGSTEAFF	TGCGCCAGCAGCTTGTACCCGGACAGGGGAAGTACTGAAGCTTTCTTT
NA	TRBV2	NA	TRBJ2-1	CASRPERAEQFF	TGTGCCAGCAGACCAGAGAGGGCAGAGCAGTTCTTC
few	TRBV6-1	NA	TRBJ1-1	CASTGRMNTEAFF	TGTGCCAGCACAGGGAGAATGAACACTGAAGCTTTCTTT
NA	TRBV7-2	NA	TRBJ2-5	CASSLAPEETQYF	TGTGCCAGCAGCTTAGCGCCAGAAGAGACCCAGTACTTC
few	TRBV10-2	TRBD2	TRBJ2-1	CASRDLGGAYNEQFF	TGCGCCAGCAGGGATCTGGGGGGGGCCTACAATGAGCAGTTCTTC
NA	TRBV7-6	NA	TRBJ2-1	CASSPRELTYNEQFF	TGTGCCAGCAGCCCCCGGGAGCTTACCTACAATGAGCAGTTCTTC